This record covers a single TCR beta chain. The record originates from a study of response to subunit inactivated influenza vaccine. One entry per CDR3 protein, called by TCRdb with MiXCR from the RT-PCR reads. This sample carries around 600,000 distinct CDR3 sequences, 11% of them seen once, and the ten largest clones take 9.5% to 12%. The V gene's germline CDR1 is SGDLS and CDR2 YYNGEE. CDR3 size: 16 residues. The junction had 2 bases not matched to a gene; V was cut back by 0 bases and J by 0 bases. These data were also filed under a second study, of T cells expressing NK-cell markers. That publication notes: 5'RACE template switching built TCR beta cDNA with unique molecular identifiers. The study sequenced eight donors, seven HCMV-seropositive and one seronegative. What restricted sorting to alpha-beta TCR T cells in several experiments was an anti-gamma-delta TCR antibody. The study found dominant NKG2C+ clonotypes at roughly 1.0-7.5% of CD8+ T cells in six donors. Whether expanded NKG2C+ T cell clones were HCMV-specific remained unclear.

The specimen comprised PBMCs from blood, sampled on the day of vaccination. This chain joins TRBV9 and TRBJ2-3; 9 bases are shared with TRBD2. This receptor was identified in a man aged 45-60 years who received an inactivated influenza vaccine. This CDR3 reads CASSVGLAASTDTQYF. CDR3 DNA sequence: TGTGCCAGCAGCGTAGGACTAGCGGCTAGCACAGATACGCAGTATTTT. Based on the CDR3 plus reference TRBV9 and TRBJ2-3, the full variable domain is DSGVTQTPKHLITATGQRVTLRCSPRSGDLSVYWYQQSLDQGLQFLIQYYNGEERAKGNILERFSAQQFPDLHSELNLSSLELGDSALYFCASSVGLAASTDTQYFGPGTRLTVL.